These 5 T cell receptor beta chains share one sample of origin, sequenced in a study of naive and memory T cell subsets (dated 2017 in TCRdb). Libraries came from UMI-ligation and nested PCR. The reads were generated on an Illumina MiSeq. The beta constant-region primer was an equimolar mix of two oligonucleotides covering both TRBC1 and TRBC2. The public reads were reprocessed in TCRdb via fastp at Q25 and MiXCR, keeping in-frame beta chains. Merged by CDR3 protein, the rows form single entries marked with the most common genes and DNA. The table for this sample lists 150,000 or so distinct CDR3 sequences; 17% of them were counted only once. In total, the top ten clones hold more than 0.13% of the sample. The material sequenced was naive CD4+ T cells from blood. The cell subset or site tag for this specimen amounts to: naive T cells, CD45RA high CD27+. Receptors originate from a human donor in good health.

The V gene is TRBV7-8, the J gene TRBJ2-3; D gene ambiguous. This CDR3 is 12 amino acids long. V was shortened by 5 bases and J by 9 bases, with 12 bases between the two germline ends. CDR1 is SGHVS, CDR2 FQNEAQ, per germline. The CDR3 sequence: CASSATAKTQYF. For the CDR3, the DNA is TGTGCCAGCAGCGCCACCGCGAAGACGCAGTATTTT.

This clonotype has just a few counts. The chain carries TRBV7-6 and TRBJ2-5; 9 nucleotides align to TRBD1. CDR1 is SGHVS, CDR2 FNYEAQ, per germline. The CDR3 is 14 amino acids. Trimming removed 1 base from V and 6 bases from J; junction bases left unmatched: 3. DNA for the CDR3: TGTGCCAGCAGCTTAGAGAACAGGGGGCAGACCCAGTACTTC. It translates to CASSLENRGQTQYF.

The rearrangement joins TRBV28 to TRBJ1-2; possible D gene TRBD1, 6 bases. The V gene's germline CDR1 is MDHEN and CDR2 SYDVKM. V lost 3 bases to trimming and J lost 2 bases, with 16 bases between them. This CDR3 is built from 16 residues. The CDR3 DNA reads TGTGCCAGCAGTTTCTTAGGACAGCGGGGAAACTATGGCTACACCTTC. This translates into CASSFLGQRGNYGYTF.

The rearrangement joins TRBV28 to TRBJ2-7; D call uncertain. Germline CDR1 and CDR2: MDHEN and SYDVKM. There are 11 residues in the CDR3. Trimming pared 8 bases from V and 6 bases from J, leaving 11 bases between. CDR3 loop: CASASAAEQYF. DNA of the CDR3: TGTGCCAGCGCATCGGCGGCCGAGCAGTACTTC. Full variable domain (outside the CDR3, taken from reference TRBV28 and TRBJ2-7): DVKVTQSSRYLVKRTGEKVFLECVQDMDHENMFWYRQDPGLGLRLIYFSYDVKMKEKGDIPEGYSVSREKKERFSLILESASTNQTSMYLCASASAAEQYFGPGTRLTVT.

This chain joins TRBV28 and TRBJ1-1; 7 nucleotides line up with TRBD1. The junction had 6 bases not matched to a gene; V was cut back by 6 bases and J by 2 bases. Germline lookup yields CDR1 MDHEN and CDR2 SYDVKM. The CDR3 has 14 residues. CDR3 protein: CASRMGQLNTEAFF. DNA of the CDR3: TGTGCCAGCAGGATGGGACAGCTCAACACTGAAGCTTTCTTT.